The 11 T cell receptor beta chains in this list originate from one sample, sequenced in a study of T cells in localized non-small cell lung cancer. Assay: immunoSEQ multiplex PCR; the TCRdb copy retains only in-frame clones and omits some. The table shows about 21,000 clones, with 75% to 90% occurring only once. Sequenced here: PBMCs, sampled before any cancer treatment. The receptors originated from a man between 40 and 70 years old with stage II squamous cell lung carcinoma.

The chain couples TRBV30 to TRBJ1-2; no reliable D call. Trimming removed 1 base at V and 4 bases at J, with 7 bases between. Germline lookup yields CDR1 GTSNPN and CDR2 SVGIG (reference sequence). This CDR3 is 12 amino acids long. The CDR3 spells CAWSARIYGYTF. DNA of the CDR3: TGTGCCTGGAGTGCGCGTATCTATGGCTACACCTTC. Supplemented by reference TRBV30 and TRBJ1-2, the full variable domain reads SQTIHQWPATLVQPVGSPLSLECTVEGTSNPNLYWYRQAAGRGLQLLFYSVGIGQISSEVPQNLSASRPQDRQFILSSKKLLLSDSGFYLCAWSARIYGYTFGSGTRLTVV.

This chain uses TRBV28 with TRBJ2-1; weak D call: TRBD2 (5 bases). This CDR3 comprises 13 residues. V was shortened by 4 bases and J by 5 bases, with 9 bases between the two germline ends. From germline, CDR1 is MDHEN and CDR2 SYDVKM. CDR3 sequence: CASSSTRDNEQFF. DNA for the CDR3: TGTGCCAGCAGTTCTACTAGAGACAATGAGCAGTTCTTC.

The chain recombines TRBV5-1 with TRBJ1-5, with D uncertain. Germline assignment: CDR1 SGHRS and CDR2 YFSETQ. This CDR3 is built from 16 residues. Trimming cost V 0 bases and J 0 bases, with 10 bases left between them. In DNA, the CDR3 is TGCGCCAGCAGCTTGGGTGGGGAATATAGCAATCAGCCCCAGCATTTT. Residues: CASSLGGEYSNQPQHF.

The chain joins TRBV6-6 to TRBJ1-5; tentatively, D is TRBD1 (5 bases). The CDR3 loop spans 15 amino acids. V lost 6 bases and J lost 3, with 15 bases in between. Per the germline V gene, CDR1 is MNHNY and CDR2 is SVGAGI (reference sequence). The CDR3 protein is CASRKGRQSNQPQHF. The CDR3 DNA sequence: TGTGCCAGCAGAAAGGGGAGACAGTCCAATCAGCCCCAGCATTTT.

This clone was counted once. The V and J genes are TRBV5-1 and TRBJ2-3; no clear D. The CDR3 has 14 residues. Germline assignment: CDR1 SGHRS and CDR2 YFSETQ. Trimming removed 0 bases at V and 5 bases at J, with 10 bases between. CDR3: CASSLGEVGDTQYF. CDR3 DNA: TGCGCCAGCAGCTTGGGCGAGGTCGGAGATACGCAGTATTTT.

The CDR3 region has the DNA TGTGCCAGCAGCCCCCCCGGGCCTGGGACGGACGAGCAGTACTTC. Protein product: CASSPPGPGTDEQYF. The rearrangement uses TRBV7-9 and TRBJ2-7; either TRBD1 or TRBD2 may fit D (5 bases each). From germline, CDR1 is SEHNR and CDR2 FQNEAQ (reference sequence). Trimming removed 5 bases at V and 5 bases at J, with 19 bases between. The CDR3 is made up of 15 amino acids.

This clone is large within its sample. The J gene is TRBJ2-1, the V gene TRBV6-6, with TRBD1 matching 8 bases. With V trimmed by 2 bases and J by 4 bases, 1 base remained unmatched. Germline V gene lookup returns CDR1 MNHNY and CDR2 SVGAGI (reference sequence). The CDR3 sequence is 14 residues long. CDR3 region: CASSYQGAYNEQFF. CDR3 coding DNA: TGTGCCAGCAGTTACCAGGGGGCTTACAATGAGCAGTTCTTC.

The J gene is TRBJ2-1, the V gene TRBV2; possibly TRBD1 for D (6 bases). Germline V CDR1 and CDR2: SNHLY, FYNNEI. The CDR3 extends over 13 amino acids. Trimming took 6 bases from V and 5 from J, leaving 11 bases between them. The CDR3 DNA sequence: TGTGCCAGCAGCTGGGACACCGACAATGAGCAGTTCTTC. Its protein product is CASSWDTDNEQFF.

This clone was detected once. The CDR3 loop is CASSQKDTGELFF. The CDR3 nucleotides read TGTGCCAGCAGCCAGAAAGACACCGGGGAGCTGTTTTTT. This chain connects TRBV5-4 to TRBJ2-2; D remains ambiguous. Germline assignment: CDR1 SGHNT and CDR2 YYREEE (reference sequence). The CDR3 runs 13 residues. Trimming removed 4 bases from V and 3 bases from J, with 7 bases in between.

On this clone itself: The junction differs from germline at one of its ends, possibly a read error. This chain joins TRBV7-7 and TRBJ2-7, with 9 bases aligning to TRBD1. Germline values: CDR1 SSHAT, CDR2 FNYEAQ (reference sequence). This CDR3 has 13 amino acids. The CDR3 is CASSRDRDYEQYF. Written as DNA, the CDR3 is TGTGCTAGCAGCCGGGACAGGGACTACGAGCAGTACTTC.

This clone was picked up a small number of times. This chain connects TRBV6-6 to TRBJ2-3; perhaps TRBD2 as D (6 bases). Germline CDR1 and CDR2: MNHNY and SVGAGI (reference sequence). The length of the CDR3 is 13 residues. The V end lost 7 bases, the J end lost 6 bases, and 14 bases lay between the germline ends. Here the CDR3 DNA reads TGTGCCAGCACTCACTCCGGGGGTGATACGCAGTATTTT. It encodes CASTHSGGDTQYF.